Reported below is one T cell receptor beta chain. The antigen it recognizes is unknown. No clone much larger than this one lies a single base away; base qualities are absent. The cohort consisted of 650 to 850 healthy bone marrow donors. At the time of sampling, every cohort member was nominally healthy, though immune exposures that went unrecorded were likely present. The donor was CMV seronegative and belonged to the group of 352 seronegative cohort members. A peripheral blood sample was collected from each donor, and TCR beta sequencing was performed on peripheral blood mononuclear cells. Genomic DNA was extracted from the blood cell samples with the Qiagen DNeasy Blood Extraction Kit. The data are from a study of cytomegalovirus exposure and HLA in healthy donors (TCRdb year 2017). About the full investigation: According to an earlier analysis of several hundred of the donors, roughly 180 million T cells yielded 117 million unique TCR beta sequences and around 280 Gb of sequence data. An early release that covered some 640 HLA-typed donors contained approximately 290 gigabases of sequencing data and 75 million to 100 million unique TCR sequences. Of the approximately 400 genotyped donors, approximately 80% fell in the genetic ancestry cluster associated with self-reported Caucasian donors. The study aimed to test whether signatures of past pathogen exposure could be identified by cataloging public T cell receptors. The study used immunosequencing to profile the T cell repertoires of hundreds of subjects and linked those repertoires to cytomegalovirus serostatus. In addition to the first cohort of roughly 700 subjects, a separate validation cohort of 120 different subjects was used. To predict cytomegalovirus infection status, the study brought together high-throughput TCR immunosequencing, statistical association of individual TCRs with disease status, and machine learning. In a later analysis, previously published TCR beta repertoires from hundreds of donors were re-analyzed and high-resolution HLA genotyping was added so that TCR occurrence patterns could be studied. Rather than using new phenotypic data, the later analysis identified candidate immune exposures from TCR beta sequences and from how often those sequences occurred across donors. To decide whether each TCR beta V gene segment behaved as functional or pseudogenic, an earlier analysis of nearly 600 of the donors relied on high-throughput TCR beta sequencing. Alongside the repertoire data, information on donor age, sex, ethnicity and CMV serostatus was compiled. In a later genetic analysis, genome-wide SNP genotypes for about 65% of the roughly 670 donors were used, and that subset was treated as a discovery cohort. Every discovery cohort repertoire had been produced on one sequencing platform. HLA typing included class I and class II loci at four-digit resolution. The number of typed donors differed by locus: roughly 629-630 for A, B, C, DRB1 and DQB1; 522 for DQA1; around 610 for DPA1; and some 470 for DPB1. Roughly 5 DR-DQ haplotypes were handled as single units for association and clustering, since linkage in the cohort was strong. Among 300 to 450 genotyped donors of the cohort, an average of around 240,000 unique TCR beta nucleotide sequences were sequenced per donor, roughly a sixth of them non-productive.

Trimming costs V 3 bases and J 3 bases, and their ends lie 11 bases apart. Via the germline V gene, CDR1 is SNHLY and CDR2 FYNNEI. The CDR3 spans 15 residues, from the cysteine through the phenylalanine. Only the CDR3 DNA stays, 45 bases, in frame from base 1. Overall study outcomes, separate from this receptor: The only immune exposure information available for the cohort was CMV serostatus. In a later analysis, TCR association rates were found to vary across HLA loci, with the most associated TCRs seen for DRB1 alleles and the fewest for HLA-C alleles. Because counts were too low, seventeen rarely observed V segments, including chromosome 9 orphons, were left out of the earlier analysis of roughly 600 of the donors. When HLA alleles, especially DR and DQ, strongly co-occurred, attributing TCR associations to individual alleles was difficult. A later analysis found that HLA-associated TCR beta chains were more clonally expanded and had lower generation probabilities than equally common non-associated chains. In vitro tests confirmed that a few of the cytomegalovirus-associated TCR beta chains recognize cytomegalovirus antigens. Across donors, most TCR sequences were observed very rarely, whereas some public TCRs were present in many individuals. Correlated functional status among segregating V segments might be attributable to linkage disequilibrium, but an unknown experimental factor could not be ruled out. In a later analysis, 16,951 TCR beta sequences were associated with specific HLA alleles at a false discovery rate of 0.05. Some IMGT-functional V segments, including TRBV6-2 and TRBV6-3, could not be told apart with the 87-base-pair reads, so those segments were excluded. This cohort had only TCR beta chains sequenced, and the lack of alpha or paired-chain data limited which features could be detected. A further reported finding was that TCR beta sequences accurately predicted the HLA-A and HLA-B alleles for most subjects in the first cohort. Cytomegalovirus status was reported to be diagnosed by the classifier with high specificity and sensitivity in both the original and validation cohorts. In an earlier analysis of over 550 of the donors, most TCR beta V segments were observed in productive rearrangements about 87% or about 30% of the time, broadly matching IMGT annotations. Because HLA typing was missing for some donors at each locus, association tests included only the typed subset. A later genetic analysis reported fewer N-insertions in productive TCRs among donors in an Asian-associated ancestry cluster than the approximately 670-donor mean. In a later analysis, most CMV-associated TCR beta chains were found to appear HLA-restricted, with HLA associations seemingly driven largely by CMV exposure. A cluster of highly shared sequence variants was judged likely to represent a technical artifact of the sequencing pipeline. According to a later analysis, parvovirus B19, influenza, CMV and Epstein-Barr virus appeared linked to several top co-occurrence clusters. Roughly uniform sequencing depth across donors was assumed in presence/absence analyses, although this assumption may not hold. According to the authors, the approach could potentially be generalized to other disease states and immunological phenotypes. A total of 164 TCR beta chains were listed by the study as associated with cytomegalovirus. In a later genetic analysis, a missense DCLRE1C variant was associated with V-gene and J-gene trimming of TCR beta chains, and the association was replicated in an independent cohort.

The library came from the immunoSEQ multiplex PCR assay. For the multiplex PCR, a mixture combining 60 forward primers for TCR Vbeta segments and 13 reverse primers for TCR Jbeta segments was used. A multiplex PCR assay on genomic DNA amplified the CDR3 region of rearranged TCR beta genes. The Illumina HiSeq System was used to sequence the amplified TCR beta libraries as 87-base-pair reads. The original pipeline was this. A later analysis counted about 80 million unique TCR beta chains across the roughly 700 repertoires, and about 10 million of these chains were shared by at least two donors. A nearest-neighbor algorithm error-corrected the raw reads and collapsed the reads into unique sequences, merging closely related sequences to remove PCR and sequencing errors. V, D and J gene segments were assigned by aligning CDR3 sequences to IMGT reference sequences. For a sequence to be retained, a match of at least six nucleotides to both a V gene segment and a J gene segment was required. A rearrangement counted as productive if the CDR3 had no stop codons and remained in frame with V and J, and every other rearrangement counted as non-productive. CDR3 was defined according to IMGT convention as the region running from the second conserved V-encoded cysteine to the conserved J-encoded phenylalanine. In an earlier analysis of around 540 of the donors, sequences lacking an unambiguous match to a single V gene segment were excluded. An earlier analysis of around 600 of the donors classified V segments as functional when productive rearrangements were above 56.7% and as segregating when the standard deviation between donors was above 5%. A statistical classification framework was built to diagnose cytomegalovirus status from the catalog of TCR beta chain sequences. In a later analysis, TCR nucleotide sequences were compared against IMGT/GENE-DB human TR gene sequences so that V and J genes could be assigned. The TCRdist pipeline was used in a later analysis to assign CDR3 sequences and most-parsimonious VDJ recombination scenarios. In a later analysis, every TCR beta chain was defined by the combination of its CDR3 amino acid sequence and its V-gene family, and reads without a unique V-gene family were dropped. In a later analysis, nearly 600 highly shared, low-generation-probability nucleotide sequences were removed to address suspected cross-contamination and a sequencing artifact. In a later analysis, a clonal expansion index was calculated for each public chain from normalized within-repertoire ranks of inferred template counts. Generation probabilities in a later analysis came from a VDJ recombination model fitted to out-of-frame rearrangements, and those results were checked against IGoR. A later analysis scored TCR-TCR, TCR-HLA and TCR-CMV co-occurrence with hypergeometric tests, applying a repertoire-size bias correction to TCR pairs. In a later analysis, false discovery rates were estimated by permuting HLA or CMV assignments 20 times. In a later analysis, co-occurring TCRs were grouped using DBSCAN, with TCRdist sequence similarity added in when clustering inside HLA-allele-positive subsets. Repertoires with fewer than 30,000 or more than 120,000 public chains, plus five repertoires with anomalous nucleotide sharing, were excluded from co-occurrence clustering. Imported from immuneACCESS, the table was reduced by TCRdb to in-frame sequences with V and J called. These copies leave out some clones; in studies compared against another copy, an unresolved V gene accounts for under half, and the cause of the remainder is not known. That table furnishes V, J and clone size, whereas the DNA furnished D and trimming. The sample has 100,000 or so clones on record, about 80% of them singletons. Jointly, the top ten make up 6% to 9.5% of the sample.

The origin of this receptor is a man aged 25-40 years in good health and CMV-seronegative. Material: PBMCs. This chain is built from TRBV2 and TRBJ1-4, with TRBD1 tentatively as D gene (6 bases match). The CDR3 is CASSDGGASNEKLFF. The DNA sequence is given as TGTGCCAGCAGTGACGGGGGGGCGTCTAATGAAAAACTGTTTTTT.